This TCR beta chain was found in a study of blood T cell repertoires in COVID-19. Germline CDR1 reads MDHEN; CDR2 reads SYDVKM. V was shortened by 7 bases and J by 6 bases, with 23 bases between the two germline ends. The CDR3 covers 16 residues. The protocol was immunoSEQ multiplex PCR, while the TCRdb copy is restricted to in-frame clones and leaves out a portion. This sample has 200,000 to 250,000 clones, with roughly 76% found just once. This receptor was obtained from an elderly woman with COVID-19, enrolled during active disease. The rearrangement joins TRBV28 to TRBJ2-3; the D gene is possibly TRBD1 (6 bases). The sample taken for sequencing was peripheral blood. DNA for the CDR3: TGTGCCAGCAACCTATCGGGGCAAAAGGGGGTGGATACGCAGTATTTT. This codes for CASNLSGQKGVDTQYF.